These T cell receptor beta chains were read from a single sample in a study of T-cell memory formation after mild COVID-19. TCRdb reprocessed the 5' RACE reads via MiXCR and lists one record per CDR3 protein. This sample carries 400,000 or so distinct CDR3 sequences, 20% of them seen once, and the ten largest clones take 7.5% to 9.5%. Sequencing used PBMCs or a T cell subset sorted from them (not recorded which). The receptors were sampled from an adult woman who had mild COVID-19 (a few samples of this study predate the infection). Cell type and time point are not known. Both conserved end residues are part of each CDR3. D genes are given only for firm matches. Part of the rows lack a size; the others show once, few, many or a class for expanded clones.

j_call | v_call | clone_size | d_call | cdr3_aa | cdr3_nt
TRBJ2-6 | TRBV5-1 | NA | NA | CAGQLHAPGANVLTF | TGCGCCGGACAGCTACACGCCCCTGGGGCCAACGTCCTGACTTTC
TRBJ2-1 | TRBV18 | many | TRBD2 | CASSPRTSGVYNEQFF | TGTGCCAGCTCACCACGGACTAGCGGGGTCTACAATGAGCAGTTCTTC
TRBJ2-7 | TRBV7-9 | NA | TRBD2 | CASSQAGGPDEQYF | TGTGCCAGCAGCCAAGCGGGAGGTCCCGACGAGCAGTACTTC
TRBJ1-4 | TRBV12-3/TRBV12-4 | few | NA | CASSSRDTATNEKLFF | TGTGCCAGCAGTTCCAGGGACACAGCAACTAATGAAAAACTGTTTTTT
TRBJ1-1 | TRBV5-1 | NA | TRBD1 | CASSRDRGSEAFF | TGCGCCAGCAGTAGGGACAGGGGGTCTGAAGCTTTCTTT
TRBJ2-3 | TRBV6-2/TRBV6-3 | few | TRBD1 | CASSPGGIVNTQYF | TGTGCCAGCAGTCCAGGGGGCATCGTTAATACGCAGTATTTT
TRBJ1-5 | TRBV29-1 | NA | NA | CSVAGTLNQPQHF | TGCAGCGTCGCCGGGACCCTAAATCAGCCCCAGCATTTT
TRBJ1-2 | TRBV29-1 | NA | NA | CSVEEGSYGYTF | TGCAGCGTTGAGGAGGGAAGCTATGGCTACACCTTC
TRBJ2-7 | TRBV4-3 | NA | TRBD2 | CASSQRAGRDEQYF | TGCGCCAGCAGCCAGAGAGCGGGAAGGGACGAGCAGTACTTC
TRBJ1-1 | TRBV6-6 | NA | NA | CASRRQQNTEAFF | TGTGCCAGCAGGCGGCAGCAGAACACTGAAGCTTTCTTT
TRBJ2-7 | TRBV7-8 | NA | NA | CASSLEQGVSYEQYF | TGTGCCAGCAGCTTAGAGCAGGGTGTCTCCTACGAGCAGTACTTC
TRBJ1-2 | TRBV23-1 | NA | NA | CASSQSKNYGYTF | TGCGCCAGCAGTCAATCGAAGAATTATGGCTACACCTTC
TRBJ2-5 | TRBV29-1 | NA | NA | CSVELMGGPKTQYF | TGCAGCGTTGAGTTAATGGGGGGTCCAAAGACCCAGTACTTC
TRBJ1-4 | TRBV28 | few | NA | CASSGRGTGGGKLFF | TGTGCCAGCAGTGGCCGTGGGACCGGGGGGGGAAAACTGTTTTTT
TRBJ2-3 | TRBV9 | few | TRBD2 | CASSVQRGSQQYF | TGTGCCAGCAGCGTTCAACGCGGGAGCCAGCAGTATTTT
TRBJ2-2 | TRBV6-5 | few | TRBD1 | CASSPLRTGPNTGELFF | TGTGCCAGCAGTCCACTCAGGACAGGACCGAACACCGGGGAGCTGTTTTTT
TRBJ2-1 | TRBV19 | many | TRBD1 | CASSISDRAINNEQFF | TGTGCCAGTAGTATCTCAGACAGGGCTATCAACAATGAGCAGTTCTTC
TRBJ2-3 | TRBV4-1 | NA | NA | CASSQDQRPSTDTQYF | TGCGCCAGCAGCCAAGATCAGCGGCCTAGCACAGATACGCAGTATTTT
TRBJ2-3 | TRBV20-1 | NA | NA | CSATRTGARTDTQYF | TGCAGTGCCACACGTACGGGGGCGCGCACAGATACGCAGTATTTT
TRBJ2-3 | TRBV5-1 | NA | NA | CASSDGDTITDTQYF | TGCGCCAGCAGCGACGGGGACACCATCACAGATACGCAGTATTTT
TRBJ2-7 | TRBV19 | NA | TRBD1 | CASRQGTYEQYF | TGTGCCAGTCGACAGGGCACCTACGAGCAGTACTTC
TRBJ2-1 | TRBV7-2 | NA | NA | CASSSEGGGWEQFF | TGTGCCAGCAGCTCCGAAGGAGGGGGATGGGAGCAGTTCTTC
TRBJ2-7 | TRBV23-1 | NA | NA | CASSRPPGYYEQYF | TGCGCCAGCAGTCGCCCCCCAGGGTACTACGAGCAGTACTTC
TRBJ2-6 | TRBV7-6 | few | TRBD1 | CASSPKGYRDRPSGANVLTF | TGTGCCAGCAGCCCTAAAGGTTACCGGGACAGACCCTCTGGGGCCAACGTCCTGACTTTC
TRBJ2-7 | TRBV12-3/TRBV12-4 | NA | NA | CASSLRDIGAEQYF | TGTGCCAGCAGTCTCCGGGATATAGGGGCCGAGCAGTACTTC
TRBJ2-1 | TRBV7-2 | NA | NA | CASSLPSRSDEQFF | TGTGCCAGCAGCCTCCCCTCCCGTAGCGATGAGCAGTTCTTC
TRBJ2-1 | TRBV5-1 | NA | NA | CASSLGQYDNEQFF | TGCGCCAGCAGCTTAGGACAGTACGACAATGAGCAGTTCTTC
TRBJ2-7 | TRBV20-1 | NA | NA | CSARFPGSHEQYF | TGCAGTGCTAGATTCCCCGGCAGCCACGAGCAGTACTTC
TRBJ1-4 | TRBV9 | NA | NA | CASSAQGEKLFF | TGTGCCAGCAGCGCACAAGGAGAAAAACTGTTTTTT
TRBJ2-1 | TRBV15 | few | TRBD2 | CATSRDWREKQFF | TGTGCCACCAGCAGAGATTGGCGGGAGAAGCAGTTCTTC
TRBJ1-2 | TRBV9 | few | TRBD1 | CASSVGTGGFNYGYTF | TGTGCCAGCAGCGTAGGGACAGGGGGCTTTAACTATGGCTACACCTTC
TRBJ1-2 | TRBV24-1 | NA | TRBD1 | CATSDPGQGRDGYTF | TGTGCCACCAGTGACCCAGGACAGGGGAGGGATGGCTACACCTTC
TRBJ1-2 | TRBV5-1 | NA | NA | CASSLDPGAFGYTF | TGCGCCAGCAGCTTGGATCCGGGGGCGTTTGGCTACACCTTC
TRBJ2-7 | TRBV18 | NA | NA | CASTRGNYEQYF | TGTGCCAGCACCCGGGGGAACTACGAGCAGTACTTC
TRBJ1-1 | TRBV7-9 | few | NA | CASSREGGMDEAFF | TGTGCCAGCAGCCGCGAGGGGGGAATGGATGAAGCTTTCTTT
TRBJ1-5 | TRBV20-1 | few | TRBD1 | CSARGALGGRGLGNQPQHF | TGCAGTGCTAGAGGGGCTCTCGGTGGCAGGGGGCTCGGCAATCAGCCCCAGCATTTT
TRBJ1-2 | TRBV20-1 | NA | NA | CSAENPRGYGYTF | TGCAGTGCGGAGAACCCCCGAGGCTATGGCTACACCTTC
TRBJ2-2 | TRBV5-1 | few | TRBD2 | CASSRGPSAGENTGELFF | TGCGCCAGCAGCCGCGGGCCCTCGGCGGGGGAGAACACCGGGGAGCTGTTTTTT
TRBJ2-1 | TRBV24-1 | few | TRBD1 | CATSDLRDRGYNEQFF | TGTGCCACCAGTGATTTGAGGGACAGGGGGTACAATGAGCAGTTCTTC
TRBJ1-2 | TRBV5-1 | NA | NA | CASSLVAGARDGYTF | TGCGCCAGCAGCTTGGTGGCGGGGGCGCGGGATGGCTACACCTTC
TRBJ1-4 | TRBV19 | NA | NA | CATGHTANEKLFF | TGTGCCACCGGACACACAGCTAATGAAAAACTGTTTTTT
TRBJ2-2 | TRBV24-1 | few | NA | CATSAQTARDTGELFF | TGTGCCACCAGTGCACAGACGGCCCGGGACACCGGGGAGCTGTTTTTT
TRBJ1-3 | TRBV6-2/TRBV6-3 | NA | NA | CASSPPAGRAIYF | TGTGCCAGCAGTCCCCCTGCGGGGAGAGCCATATATTTT